The 7 T cell receptor beta chains listed next were all sequenced from one sample in a study of shared clonotypes between healthy human individuals. Profiling relied on immunoSEQ multiplex PCR, and the TCRdb table lists in-frame clones only, not all of them. The table shows over 2 million clones, with roughly 94% occurring only once. Sequencing input: naive CD4+ T cells sorted from blood. This sample's subset: CD45RA+ positively selected. Receptor source: a man between 18 and 35 years old in good health.

The CDR3 DNA reads as TGCGCCAGCAGCTATACAGCGTCCGGTTACAATGAGCAGTTCTTC. Translated: CASSYTASGYNEQFF. This chain connects TRBV5-1 to TRBJ2-1; D is uncertain. The CDR3 spans 15 residues. Trimming shortened V by 3 bases and J by 4 bases, and 14 bases separated the two germline ends. Germline CDR1 is SGHRS and CDR2 is YFSETQ.

CDR3 residues: CASGGQGGYGYTF. CDR3 DNA: TGTGCCAGCGGCGGACAAGGCGGCTATGGCTACACCTTC. The chain is built from TRBV5-4 and TRBJ1-2; possibly TRBD1 for D (5 bases). The germline V gene has CDR1 SGHNT and CDR2 YYREEE (reference sequence). This CDR3 is 13 amino acids long. V lost 7 bases and J lost 4, with 14 bases in between.

J is TRBJ1-2 and V is TRBV28; D gene ambiguous. The CDR3 runs 11 residues. Trimming shortened V by 8 bases and J by 3 bases, and 7 bases separated the two germline ends. Germline V lookup: CDR1 MDHEN, CDR2 SYDVKM. CDR3 coding DNA: TGTGCCAGCGGGATCGACTATGGCTACACCTTC. Residues: CASGIDYGYTF.

This chain links TRBV7-9 with TRBJ1-1; D gene unclear. V lost 2 bases, J lost 12 bases, and 13 bases lay in between. The length of the CDR3 is 12 residues. Germline CDR1 reads SEHNR; CDR2 reads FQNEAQ (reference sequence). The DNA for the CDR3 is TGTGCCAGCAGCTTAAGTTTCCGCGAGACTTTCTTT. This codes for CASSLSFRETFF.

The V and J genes are TRBV30 and TRBJ2-5; D gene ambiguous. Germline V gene lookup returns CDR1 GTSNPN and CDR2 SVGIG (reference sequence). Trimming removed 4 bases at V and 5 bases at J, with 11 bases between. The CDR3 runs to 12 residues. This CDR3 is CAWTGPGETQYF. The CDR3 DNA follows: TGTGCCTGGACTGGGCCCGGGGAGACCCAGTACTTC. Using reference TRBV30 and TRBJ2-5 for the parts outside the CDR3, the full variable domain is SQTIHQWPATLVQPVGSPLSLECTVEGTSNPNLYWYRQAAGRGLQLLFYSVGIGQISSEVPQNLSASRPQDRQFILSSKKLLLSDSGFYLCAWTGPGETQYFGPGTRLLVL.

The V call is TRBV6-1, the J call TRBJ1-5; perhaps TRBD1 as D (5 bases). V dropped 2 bases and J dropped 3 bases, with 14 bases sitting between them. This CDR3 has 16 amino acids. Germline-derived CDR1 and CDR2 are MNHNS and SASEGT. CDR3 coding DNA: TGTGCCAGCAGTGAATACCCAGGGTCGTCCAATCAGCCCCAGCATTTT. It codes for CASSEYPGSSNQPQHF.

V gene TRBV6-5 combines with J gene TRBJ2-1, with TRBD2 matching 9 bases. The length of the CDR3 is 13 residues. The trim removed 9 bases at V and 7 bases at J, leaving 7 bases unmatched. Per germline, CDR1 MNHEY and CDR2 SVGAGI. The CDR3 bases are TGTGCCAGTTCCGGGACTAGCTTGAATGAGCAGTTCTTC. This codes for CASSGTSLNEQFF.